This T cell receptor (beta chain) derives from a study of blood T cell repertoires in COVID-19. About the research overall: T cells, B-cell-depleted T cells, or PBMCs provided the cDNA or gDNA that served as material.

Germline V gives CDR1 MNHEY, CDR2 SVGAGI. V was pared by 7 bases and J by 4 bases, with 8 bases between. The CDR3 length is 12 residues. This clone was seen at least ten times. Method: immunoSEQ multiplex PCR; TCRdb's copy keeps in-frame clones and lacks some. The sample has approximately 200,000 clones, 75% to 90% seen once. The source material was peripheral blood. This chain connects TRBV6-5 to TRBJ1-3, with D perhaps TRBD1 (5 bases). The sequence was obtained from a human donor in a cohort sampled during active COVID-19. For the CDR3, the DNA is TGTGCCAGCAAGACAGCAGGAAACACCATATATTTT. Translating gives CASKTAGNTIYF.